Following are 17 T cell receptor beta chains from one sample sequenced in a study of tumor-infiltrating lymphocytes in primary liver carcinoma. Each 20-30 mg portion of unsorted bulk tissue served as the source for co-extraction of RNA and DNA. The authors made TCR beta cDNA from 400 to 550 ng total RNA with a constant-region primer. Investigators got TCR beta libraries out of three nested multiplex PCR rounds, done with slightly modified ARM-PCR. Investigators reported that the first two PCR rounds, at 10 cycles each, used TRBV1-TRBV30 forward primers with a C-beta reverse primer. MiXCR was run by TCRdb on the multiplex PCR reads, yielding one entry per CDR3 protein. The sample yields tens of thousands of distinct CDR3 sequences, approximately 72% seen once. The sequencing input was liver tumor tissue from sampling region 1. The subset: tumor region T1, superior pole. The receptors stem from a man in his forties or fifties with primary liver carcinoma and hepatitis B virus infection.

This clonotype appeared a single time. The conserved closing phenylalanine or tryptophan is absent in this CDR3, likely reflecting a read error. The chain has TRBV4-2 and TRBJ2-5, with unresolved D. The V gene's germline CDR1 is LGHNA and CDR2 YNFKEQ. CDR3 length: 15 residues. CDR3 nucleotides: TGTGCCAGCAGCCAAGATCGAGGTTTTAGAGAGACTCAGTACGTC. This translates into CASSQDRGFRETQYV.

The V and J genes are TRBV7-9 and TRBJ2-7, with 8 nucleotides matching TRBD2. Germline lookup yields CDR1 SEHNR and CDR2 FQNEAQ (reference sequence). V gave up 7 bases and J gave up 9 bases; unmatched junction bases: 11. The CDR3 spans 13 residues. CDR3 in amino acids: CASNMRTSSGQYF. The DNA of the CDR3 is TGTGCCAGCAACATGAGGACTAGCTCAGGGCAGTACTTC. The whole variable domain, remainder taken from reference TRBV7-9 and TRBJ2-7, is DTGVSQNPRHKITKRGQNVTFRCDPISEHNRLYWYRQTLGQGPEFLTYFQNEAQLEKSRLLSDRFSAERPKGSFSTLEIQRTEQGDSAMYLCASNMRTSSGQYFGPGTRLTVT.

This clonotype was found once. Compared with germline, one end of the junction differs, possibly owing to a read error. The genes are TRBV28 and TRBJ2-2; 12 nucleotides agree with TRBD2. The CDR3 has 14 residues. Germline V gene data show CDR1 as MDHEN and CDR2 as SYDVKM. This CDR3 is CTSLTSGSIGELFF. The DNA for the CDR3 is TGTACCAGCCTGACTAGCGGGAGCATCGGGGAGCTGTTTTTT.

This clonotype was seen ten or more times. The CDR3, as DNA: TGCAGTGCTAGAGGTCGAGGGGCAGGGGGTGAGTCCCTCCACTTT. It specifies CSARGRGAGGESLHF. This chain uses TRBV20-1 with TRBJ1-6, with 7 bases fitting TRBD1. Germline CDR1 is DFQATT and CDR2 is SNEGSKA (reference sequence). The CDR3 covers 15 residues. The ends lost 1 base at V and 14 bases at J; junction bases unmatched: 14.

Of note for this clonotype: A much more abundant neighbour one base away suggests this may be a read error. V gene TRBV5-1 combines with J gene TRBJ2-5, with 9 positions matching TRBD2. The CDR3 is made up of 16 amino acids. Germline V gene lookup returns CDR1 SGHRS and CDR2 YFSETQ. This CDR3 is CASGLELAGLQETQYF. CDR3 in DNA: TGCGCCAGCGGCTTGGAACTAGCGGGCCTTCAAGAGACCCAGTACTTC.

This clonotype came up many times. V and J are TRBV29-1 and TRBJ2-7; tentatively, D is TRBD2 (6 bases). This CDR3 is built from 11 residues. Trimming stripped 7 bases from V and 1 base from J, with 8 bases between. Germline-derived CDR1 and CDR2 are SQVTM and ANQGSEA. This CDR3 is CSGGESYEQYF. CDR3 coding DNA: TGCAGCGGCGGGGAGTCCTACGAGCAGTACTTC.

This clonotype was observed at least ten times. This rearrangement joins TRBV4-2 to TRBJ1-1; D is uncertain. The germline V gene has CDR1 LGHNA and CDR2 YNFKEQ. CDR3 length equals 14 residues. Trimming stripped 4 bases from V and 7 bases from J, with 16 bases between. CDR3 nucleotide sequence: TGTGCCAGCAGCCTAAAAGAAGACAACCGTGAAGCTTTCTTT. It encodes CASSLKEDNREAFF.

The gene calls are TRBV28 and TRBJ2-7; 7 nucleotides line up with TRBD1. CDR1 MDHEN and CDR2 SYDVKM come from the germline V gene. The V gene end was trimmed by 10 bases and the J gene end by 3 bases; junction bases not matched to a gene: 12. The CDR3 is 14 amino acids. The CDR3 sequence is CAITKGAGGYEQYF. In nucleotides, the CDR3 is TGTGCCATTACCAAGGGGGCAGGGGGCTACGAGCAGTACTTC. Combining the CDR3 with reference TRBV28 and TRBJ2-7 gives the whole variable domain DVKVTQSSRYLVKRTGEKVFLECVQDMDHENMFWYRQDPGLGLRLIYFSYDVKMKEKGDIPEGYSVSREKKERFSLILESASTNQTSMYLCAITKGAGGYEQYFGPGTRLTVT.

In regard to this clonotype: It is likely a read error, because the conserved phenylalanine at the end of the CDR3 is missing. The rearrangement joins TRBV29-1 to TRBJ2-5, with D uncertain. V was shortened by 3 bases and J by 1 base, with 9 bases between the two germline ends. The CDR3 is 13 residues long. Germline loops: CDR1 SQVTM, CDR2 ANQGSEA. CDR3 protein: CSVDFTAQETQYL. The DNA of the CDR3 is TGCAGCGTTGATTTTACAGCCCAAGAGACCCAGTACCTC.

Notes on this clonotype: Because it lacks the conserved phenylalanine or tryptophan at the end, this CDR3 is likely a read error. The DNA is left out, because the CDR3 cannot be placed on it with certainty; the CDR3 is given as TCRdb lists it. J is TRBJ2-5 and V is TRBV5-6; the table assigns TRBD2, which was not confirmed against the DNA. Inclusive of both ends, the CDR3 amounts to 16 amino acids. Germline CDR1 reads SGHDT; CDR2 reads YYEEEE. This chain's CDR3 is CASSLGGTSGRKTRYL.

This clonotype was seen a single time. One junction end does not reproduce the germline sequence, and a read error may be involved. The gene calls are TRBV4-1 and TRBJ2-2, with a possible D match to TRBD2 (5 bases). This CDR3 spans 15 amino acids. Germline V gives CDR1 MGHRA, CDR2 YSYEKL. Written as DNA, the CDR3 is TGCGCCTGCAGTCTAGCAGGAGATGTCACTGGGGAGCTGTTTTTT. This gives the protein CACSLAGDVTGELFF.

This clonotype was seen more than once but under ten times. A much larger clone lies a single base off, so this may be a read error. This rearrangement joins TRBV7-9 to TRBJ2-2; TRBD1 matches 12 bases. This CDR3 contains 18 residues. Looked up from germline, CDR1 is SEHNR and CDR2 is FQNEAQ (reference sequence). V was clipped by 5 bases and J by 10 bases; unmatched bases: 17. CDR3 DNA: TGTGCCAGCAGCCCGCCCATGGGACAGGGGGCGCAGGCCGAGGAGCTGTTTTTT. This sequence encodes CASSPPMGQGAQAEELFF.

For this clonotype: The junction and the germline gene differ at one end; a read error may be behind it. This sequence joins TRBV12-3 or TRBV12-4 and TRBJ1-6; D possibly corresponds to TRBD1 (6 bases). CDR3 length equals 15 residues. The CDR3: CASRSTTGRNSPLHF. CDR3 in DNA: TGCGCCAGCCGTTCCACTACAGGGCGTAATTCACCCCTCCACTTT.

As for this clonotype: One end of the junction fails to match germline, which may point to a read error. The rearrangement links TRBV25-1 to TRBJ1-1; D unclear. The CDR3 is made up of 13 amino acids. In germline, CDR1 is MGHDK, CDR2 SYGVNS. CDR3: CVSSDAGNTEAFF. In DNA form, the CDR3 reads TGTGTCAGCAGTGACGCAGGGAACACTGAAGCTTTCTTT.

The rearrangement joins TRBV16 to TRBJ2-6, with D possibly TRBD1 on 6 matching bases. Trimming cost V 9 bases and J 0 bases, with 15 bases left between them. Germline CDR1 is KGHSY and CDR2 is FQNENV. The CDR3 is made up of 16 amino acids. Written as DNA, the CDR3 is TGTGCCAGTCGAGGGGGTCCAAACTCTGGGGCCAACGTCCTGACTTTC. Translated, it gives CASRGGPNSGANVLTF.

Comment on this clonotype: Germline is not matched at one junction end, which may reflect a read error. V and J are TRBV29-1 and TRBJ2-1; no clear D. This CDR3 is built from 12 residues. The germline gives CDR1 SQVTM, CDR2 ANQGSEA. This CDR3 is CSAGVQFNEQLF. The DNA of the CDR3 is TGCAGCGCTGGAGTACAATTCAATGAACAGCTCTTC.

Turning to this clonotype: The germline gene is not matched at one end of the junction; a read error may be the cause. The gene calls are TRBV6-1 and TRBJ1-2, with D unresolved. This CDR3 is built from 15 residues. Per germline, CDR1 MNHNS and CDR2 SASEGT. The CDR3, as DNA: TGTGCCAGCAGTGAGGCGGGGAGAGAATACTATGTCTACACCTTC. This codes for CASSEAGREYYVYTF.